This T cell receptor beta chain is drawn from a study of T cell responses to AZD1222 COVID-19 vaccine. The data were produced by immunoSEQ multiplex PCR, yet TCRdb's version contains in-frame clones alone and is incomplete. This table has approximately 150,000 clones, 90% appearing once. Trimming pared 5 bases from V and 2 bases from J, leaving 17 bases between. The germline V gene has CDR1 SEHNR and CDR2 FQNEAQ (reference sequence). The CDR3 contains 16 residues. This sequence originates from an adult in good health. The chain couples TRBV7-9 to TRBJ2-3, with D maybe TRBD1 (5 bases). This specimen consisted of peripheral blood, obtained on day 0 of AZD1222 vaccination. The CDR3 nucleotides read TGTGCCAGCAGCCCGAGTGGGGCGGCTTCCACAGATACGCAGTATTTT. This encodes CASSPSGAASTDTQYF.